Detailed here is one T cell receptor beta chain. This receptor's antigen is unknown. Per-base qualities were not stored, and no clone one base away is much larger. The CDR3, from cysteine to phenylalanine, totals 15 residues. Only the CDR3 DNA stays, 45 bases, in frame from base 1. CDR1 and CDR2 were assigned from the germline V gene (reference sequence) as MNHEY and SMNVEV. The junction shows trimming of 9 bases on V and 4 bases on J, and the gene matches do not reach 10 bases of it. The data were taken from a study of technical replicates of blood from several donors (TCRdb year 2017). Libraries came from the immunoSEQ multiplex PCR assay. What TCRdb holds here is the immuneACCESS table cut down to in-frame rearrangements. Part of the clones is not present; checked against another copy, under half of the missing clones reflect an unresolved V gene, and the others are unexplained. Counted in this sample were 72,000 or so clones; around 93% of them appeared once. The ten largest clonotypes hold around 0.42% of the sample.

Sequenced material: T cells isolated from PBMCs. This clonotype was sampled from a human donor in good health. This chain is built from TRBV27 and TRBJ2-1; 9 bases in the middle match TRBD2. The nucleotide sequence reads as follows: TGTGCCAGTACCCTCCTAGCGGGATTATACAATGAGCAGTTCTTC. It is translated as CASTLLAGLYNEQFF.